The 30 T cell receptor beta chains below were found in one sample sequenced in a study of regulatory T cells in long-lasting Graves disease. Time point meaning: persistent/refractory GD, antithyroid drugs over 5 years with positive TRAb. PBMC-derived RNA was used for the TCR library. To make TCR beta libraries, researchers used iRepertoire HTBI primers and Arm-PCR of CDR3 regions. TCRdb re-analysed the multiplex PCR reads in MiXCR, keeping a single row per CDR3 protein. The sample has approximately 290,000 distinct CDR3 sequences; around 21% are singletons. Sample: peripheral blood mononuclear cells (PBMCs), taken when the disease was refractory, from a patient treated with antithyroid drugs. Every receptor here comes from a female donor with Graves disease.

This clonotype came up a few times. In nucleotides, the CDR3 is TGTGCCAGCAGCAACCCCTTACTCGACAGGTTCCAAGAGACCCAGTACTTC. It encodes CASSNPLLDRFQETQYF. The chain combines TRBV6-1 with TRBJ2-5; perhaps TRBD1 as D (6 bases). This CDR3 comprises 17 residues. Trimming removed 6 bases at V and 1 base at J, with 21 bases between. Per germline, CDR1 MNHNS and CDR2 SASEGT.

Many counts were recorded for this clonotype. The chain combines TRBV28 with TRBJ2-5; the match to TRBD2 covers 14 bases. Germline V CDR1 and CDR2: MDHEN, SYDVKM. With 2 bases clipped from V and 5 bases from J, the junction kept 10 bases outside the gene matches. The CDR3 has 18 residues. The CDR3 loop reads CASSLRWTSGRSLETQYF. DNA of the CDR3: TGTGCCAGCAGTTTAAGGTGGACTAGCGGGAGGTCTTTGGAGACCCAGTACTTC. Looking up the rest from reference TRBV28 and TRBJ2-5 gives the full variable domain: DVKVTQSSRYLVKRTGEKVFLECVQDMDHENMFWYRQDPGLGLRLIYFSYDVKMKEKGDIPEGYSVSREKKERFSLILESASTNQTSMYLCASSLRWTSGRSLETQYFGPGTRLLVL.

This chain links TRBV5-1 with TRBJ2-7, with TRBD1 identical over 11 bases. V gave up 4 bases and J gave up 3 bases; unmatched junction bases: 6. This CDR3 has 15 amino acids. The germline gives CDR1 SGHRS, CDR2 YFSETQ. The CDR3 reads CASSASGTGGYEQYF. CDR3 nucleotides: TGCGCCAGCAGCGCCTCCGGGACAGGGGGCTACGAGCAGTACTTC.

This clonotype was picked up a small number of times. The gene calls are TRBV27 and TRBJ2-2; D call uncertain. There are 13 residues in the CDR3. V lost 7 bases, J lost 6 bases, and 12 bases lay in between. Germline V gives CDR1 MNHEY, CDR2 SMNVEV (reference sequence). Here the CDR3 DNA reads TGTGCCAGCATAACGTGGAGAGCCGGGGAGCTGTTTTTT. Translating gives CASITWRAGELFF.

Many counts were recorded for this clonotype. J is TRBJ2-7 and V is TRBV27; 9 bases agree with TRBD1. CDR1 is MNHEY, CDR2 SMNVEV, per germline (reference sequence). Losses at the gene ends were 5 bases for V and 3 bases for J; bases not matched to a gene: 5. This CDR3 is 14 amino acids long. CDR3 DNA sequence: TGTGCCAGCAGTGCCCGGGACAGGGTCTACGAGCAGTACTTC. This encodes CASSARDRVYEQYF.

This clonotype was observed a few times. V usage is TRBV20-1 and J usage is TRBJ1-5, with D unclear. Germline V CDR1 and CDR2: DFQATT, SNEGSKA (reference sequence). V shed 2 bases and J shed 11 bases, with 19 bases lying between them. The CDR3 has 14 amino acids. DNA of the CDR3: TGCAGTGCTAGAATAGAAGGGAGTGTAGGGACCCAGCATTTT. Its protein product is CSARIEGSVGTQHF.

The rearrangement links TRBV7-9 to TRBJ2-7; 7 bases line up with TRBD1. J gave up 5 bases and V 6 bases, and 10 bases lay outside the gene matches. Germline lookup yields CDR1 SEHNR and CDR2 FQNEAQ (reference sequence). CDR3 size: 14 residues. The CDR3 protein is CASSQTGQAHEQYF. CDR3 coding DNA: TGTGCCAGCAGTCAAACAGGACAGGCCCACGAGCAGTACTTC.

V is TRBV10-3 and J is TRBJ2-7; TRBD2 is a possible D gene (6 bases). Germline lookup yields CDR1 ENHRY and CDR2 SYGVKD. V was trimmed by 3 bases and J by 4 bases, leaving 16 bases between them. This CDR3 has 15 residues. In DNA form, the CDR3 reads TGTGCCATCAGTGATCGCCCGGGAGAGGGGTACGAGCAGTACTTC. Translation gives CAISDRPGEGYEQYF.

This clonotype showed up many times. This chain uses TRBV27 with TRBJ1-1; 7 bases agree with TRBD1. This CDR3 is built from 14 residues. Germline CDR1 reads MNHEY; CDR2 reads SMNVEV (reference sequence). V dropped 5 bases and J dropped 0; count of bases not matched to a gene: 3. CDR3 DNA: TGTGCCAGCAGTCCCGGGACAGTGAACACTGAAGCTTTCTTT. This gives the protein CASSPGTVNTEAFF.

A remark on this clonotype: A read error is possible here, since a much larger clone lies one base away. The genes are TRBV28 and TRBJ2-5; 9 bases are shared with TRBD2. Germline assignment: CDR1 MDHEN and CDR2 SYDVKM. Trimming took 4 bases from V and 11 from J; bases not matched to a gene: 14. There are 15 residues in the CDR3. Here the CDR3 DNA reads TGTGCCAGCAGTTCTAGCGGGATATCCTACAATGAGCAGTACTTC. This encodes CASSSSGISYNEQYF.

Ten or more counts support this clonotype. The chain recombines TRBV3-1 with TRBJ2-5; 10 bases fit TRBD2. This CDR3 comprises 15 residues. Germline V gene sequence: CDR1 LGHDT, CDR2 YNNKEL (reference sequence). With 1 base clipped from V and 5 bases from J, the junction kept 4 bases outside the gene matches. The DNA for the CDR3 is TGTGCCAGCAGCCAAGCTAGCGGGAGTGCGGAGACCCAGTACTTC. It encodes CASSQASGSAETQYF.

This clonotype has ten or more counts. The rearrangement links TRBV11-2 to TRBJ1-6, with a possible D match to TRBD1 (6 bases). Looked up from germline, CDR1 is SGHAT and CDR2 is FQNNGV. The V gene lost 5 bases and the J gene lost 9 bases, with 17 bases spanning the gap. The CDR3 runs 15 residues. CDR3 region: CASSIYRELPSPLHF. Here the CDR3 DNA reads TGTGCCAGCAGCATATACAGGGAATTGCCTTCACCCCTCCACTTT.

This clonotype occurred a few times. CDR3 region: CASSPGFSLDEQYF. The CDR3 DNA is TGTGCCAGCTCCCCAGGGTTTTCCCTGGACGAGCAGTACTTC. The V and J genes are TRBV18 and TRBJ2-7, with D perhaps matching TRBD1 (5 bases). Germline CDR1 is KGHSH and CDR2 is LQKENI. The CDR3 totals 14 residues. Trimming shortened V by 6 bases and J by 5 bases, and 17 bases separated the two germline ends.

The chain joins TRBV20-1 to TRBJ2-7, with D perhaps given as TRBD1 or TRBD2 (5 bases each). CDR1 DFQATT and CDR2 SNEGSKA come from the germline V gene (reference sequence). Deletions cut 2 bases from V and 1 base from J, with 9 bases between. This CDR3 contains 13 residues. CDR3 bases: TGCAGTGCTAGACCCGGGGCTTCCTACGAGCAGTACTTC. It specifies CSARPGASYEQYF.

This clonotype was recorded a few times. The chain combines TRBV9 with TRBJ1-2, with D hard to call. CDR3 length: 13 residues. Per the germline V gene, CDR1 is SGDLS and CDR2 is YYNGEE. Trimming pared 0 bases from V and 7 bases from J, leaving 10 bases between. In nucleotides, the CDR3 is TGTGCCAGCAGCGTAGATAGAGGTTTTGGCTACACCTTC. Its translation: CASSVDRGFGYTF.

This clonotype was picked up many times. This chain links TRBV6-2 or TRBV6-3 with TRBJ1-2; 8 bases fit TRBD1. This CDR3 is built from 16 residues. The trim removed 2 bases at V and 4 bases at J, leaving 9 bases unmatched. Germline CDR1 MNHEY, CDR2 SVGEGT. The CDR3 nucleotides read TGTGCCAGCAGTTACACAGGGGGAATCCATCCCTATGGCTACACCTTC. It codes for CASSYTGGIHPYGYTF.

The chain links TRBV6-2 or TRBV6-3 to TRBJ1-5; 7 positions match TRBD1. This CDR3 is 14 amino acids long. The ends lost 0 bases at V and 7 bases at J; junction bases unmatched: 3. Germline CDR1 MNHEY, CDR2 SVGEGT. The chain's CDR3 is CASSYSGGGQPQHF. The CDR3 DNA follows: TGTGCCAGCAGTTACTCAGGGGGCGGACAGCCCCAGCATTTT.

This chain connects TRBV14 to TRBJ2-7; 11 nucleotides match TRBD1. The CDR3 consists of 14 residues. Trimming at V came to 5 bases and at J to 4 bases, leaving 4 bases not matched to a gene. Germline V gene data show CDR1 as SGHDN and CDR2 as FVKESK. CDR3 in DNA: TGTGCCAGCAGCGTAGGGACAGGGGGTTACGAGCAGTACTTC. The encoded protein is CASSVGTGGYEQYF.

This clonotype came up a few times. J is TRBJ2-5 and V is TRBV28; D call uncertain. This CDR3 comprises 18 residues. V shed 6 bases and J shed 0 bases, with 23 bases lying between them. Germline V lookup: CDR1 MDHEN, CDR2 SYDVKM. CDR3 loop: CASSYNYIGTINQETQYF. CDR3 in DNA: TGTGCCAGCAGCTACAACTATATAGGAACTATAAACCAAGAGACCCAGTACTTC.

In this sample, this clonotype turned up many times. The rearrangement uses TRBV11-2 and TRBJ1-2, with 9 bases matching TRBD1. The CDR3 has 14 residues. Germline V gene data show CDR1 as SGHAT and CDR2 as FQNNGV. V was pared by 2 bases and J by 9 bases, with 7 bases of the junction left unmatched. The CDR3 is CASSLSGTGIRYTF. The CDR3 region has the DNA TGTGCCAGCAGCTTATCCGGGACAGGGATACGCTACACCTTC.

This clonotype was found a few times. This chain connects TRBV4-3 to TRBJ1-6; weak D call: TRBD1 (5 bases). Germline CDR1 and CDR2: LGHNA and YSLEER. The CDR3 is 16 residues long. The ends were cut back, 4 bases at V and 7 bases at J, with 17 bases in the middle. CDR3 residues: CASSRWPGDANSPLHF. Here the CDR3 DNA reads TGCGCCAGCAGCCGTTGGCCGGGGGACGCCAATTCACCCCTCCACTTT.

This clonotype was counted only a few times. A read error may be the cause here, since a much bigger clone is one base away. The V and J genes are TRBV7-9 and TRBJ1-1, with TRBD1 as a possible D gene (5 bases). The V end lost 1 base, the J end lost 1 base, and 10 bases lay between the germline ends. CDR1 and CDR2 (germline): SEHNR, FQNEAQ (reference sequence). CDR3 length equals 15 residues. CDR3 in amino acids: CASSLEPGPNTEAFF. CDR3 coding DNA: TGTGCCAGCAGCTTAGAACCAGGGCCGAACACTGAAGCTTTCTTT.

V usage is TRBV11-2 and J usage is TRBJ2-1; 14 bases agree with TRBD2. Germline-derived CDR1 and CDR2 are SGHAT and FQNNGV. The V segment lost 0 bases and the J segment 4 bases; nucleotides outside the gene matches: 11. The CDR3 is 20 amino acids. In DNA, the CDR3 is TGTGCCAGCAGCTTAGAGCCGGGACTAGCGGGAGACGACTGGTACAATGAGCAGTTCTTC. It codes for CASSLEPGLAGDDWYNEQFF. The full variable domain, its missing parts supplied by reference TRBV11-2 and TRBJ2-1, is EAGVAQSPRYKIIEKRQSVAFWCNPISGHATLYWYQQILGQGPKLLIQFQNNGVVDDSQLPKDRFSAERLKGVDSTLKIQPAKLEDSAVYLCASSLEPGLAGDDWYNEQFFGPGTRLTVL.

This clonotype was detected many times. The chain uses TRBV28 and TRBJ2-5, with TRBD1 matching 10 bases. The CDR3 has 13 amino acids. Trimming removed 4 bases from V and 6 bases from J; junction bases left unmatched: 2. Germline lookup yields CDR1 MDHEN and CDR2 SYDVKM. As DNA, the CDR3 is TGTGCCAGCAGTTGGGACAGGGGAAAGACCCAGTACTTC. Protein product: CASSWDRGKTQYF.

This clonotype has at least ten counts. V and J are TRBV5-6 and TRBJ1-1; no clear D gene. Germline values: CDR1 SGHDT, CDR2 YYEEEE. V was cut by 2 bases and J by 3 bases, with 14 bases left in between. The CDR3 is 15 residues long. CDR3 protein: CASSLNSAWDTEAFF. The CDR3 DNA sequence: TGTGCCAGCAGCTTAAACAGCGCTTGGGACACTGAAGCTTTCTTT.

This clonotype was seen more than once but under ten times. This chain uses TRBV28 with TRBJ1-1; D is unclear. Germline values: CDR1 MDHEN, CDR2 SYDVKM. The CDR3 sequence is 13 residues long. The V end was cut by 5 bases, the J end by 7 bases, with 14 bases between. The CDR3 region has the DNA TGTGCCAGCAGTCAGGATTGGTGGGGTGAAGCTTTCTTT. The encoded protein is CASSQDWWGEAFF. Looking up the rest from reference TRBV28 and TRBJ1-1 gives the full variable domain: DVKVTQSSRYLVKRTGEKVFLECVQDMDHENMFWYRQDPGLGLRLIYFSYDVKMKEKGDIPEGYSVSREKKERFSLILESASTNQTSMYLCASSQDWWGEAFFGQGTRLTVV.

This clonotype was seen at least ten times. The chain employs TRBV20-1 and TRBJ2-7, with 8 bases lining up with TRBD1. V lost 2 bases and J lost 2; bases outside the gene matches: 5. The CDR3 consists of 14 residues. CDR1 and CDR2 from the germline V gene are DFQATT and SNEGSKA (reference sequence). CDR3 sequence: CSARSWTGTYEQYF. CDR3 nucleotide sequence: TGCAGTGCTAGATCGTGGACAGGGACCTACGAGCAGTACTTC.

The sample holds a few counts of this clonotype. V usage is TRBV7-2 and J usage is TRBJ2-5; D is unclear. The V gene lost 0 bases and the J gene lost 1 base, with 12 bases spanning the gap. Per germline, CDR1 SGHTA and CDR2 FQGNSA. CDR3 size: 16 residues. This CDR3 reads CASSLALVEFQETQYF. CDR3 nucleotides: TGTGCCAGCAGCTTAGCGCTAGTGGAATTCCAAGAGACCCAGTACTTC.

This clonotype was counted a few times. The genes are TRBV30 and TRBJ1-1; D call uncertain. V was shortened by 0 bases and J by 2 bases, with 10 bases between the two germline ends. Germline CDR1 reads GTSNPN; CDR2 reads SVGIG (reference sequence). The CDR3 consists of 14 residues. CDR3 in amino acids: CAWSVGDLNTEAFF. The DNA for the CDR3 is TGTGCCTGGAGTGTTGGCGACCTTAACACTGAAGCTTTCTTT.

The chain has TRBV30 and TRBJ2-5; D is possibly TRBD2 (6 bases). Trimming stripped 4 bases from V and 5 bases from J, with 11 bases between. Germline-derived CDR1 and CDR2 are GTSNPN and SVGIG (reference sequence). The CDR3 has 12 residues. The CDR3 coding sequence is TGTGCCTGGACGGAGGGAGTGGAGACCCAGTACTTC. It translates to CAWTEGVETQYF.